The T cell receptor beta chain under discussion was sequenced for a study of T cells in Graves' hyperthyroidism and ophthalmopathy (dated by TCRdb to 2018 to 2020). Study-level background: Peripheral blood samples were taken at initial diagnosis, before any treatment was given. TCR V-J signatures able to tell the groups apart were searched for in a discovery cohort of 90 to 100 patients, of whom around 42 had Graves' ophthalmopathy and 55 to 65 had stable Graves' hyperthyroidism. An independent validation cohort of under 20 hyperthyroidism patients and approximately 16 patients who later progressed to ophthalmopathy tested prospective prediction of ophthalmopathy. For training and testing, the 80 to 100 patients in the discovery cohort were randomly divided in a 7:3 ratio. Thyroid tissue and blood T-cell repertoires from several Graves' hyperthyroidism patients were also compared in the study. Following sampling, methimazole starting at 30 mg daily was given to hyperthyroidism patients, and high-dose intravenous methylprednisolone was given to ophthalmopathy patients. The paper reports TCR Vbeta CDR3 sequencing of roughly 140 peripheral blood samples: around 45 ophthalmopathy, over 70 hyperthyroidism and roughly 17 progressor patients. What the work shows at the level of the full study, not this receptor alone: Most expanded thyroid clonotypes (frequency above 0.001) were also detected in blood, a finding suggesting that blood repertoires may reflect thyroid immune responses. In validation, progression to ophthalmopathy was predicted by the model with nearly 71% sensitivity and 72% to 85% specificity, a median of about 6.4 months before onset. No statistical method was used to fix the sample size in advance, and group allocation was not hidden from the investigators. In cross-validation, a model built on a 13 V-J signature told ophthalmopathy apart from stable hyperthyroidism with 87.88% sensitivity and about 81% specificity, and in testing the same model reached 80%/75%.

The count of this clonotype is one. What antigen it recognizes has not been identified. A read error is possible here, since a much larger clone lies one base away. TCR beta CDR3 regions were amplified from RNA transcripts. A first-round RT-PCR of the TCR CDR3 used the HTBI primer set with the Qiagen OneStep RT-PCR kit. Libraries were constructed in a second round of multiplex PCR, after which size selection and purification were carried out. Libraries were sequenced paired-end with 100 bp reads on an Illumina HiSeq2000. As for the original processing: Raw data were processed with SOAPnuke, discarding reads with adapters, uncalled bases, mean Phred below 15, or no exact constant-primer or identifier match. High-quality paired reads were merged with COPE v1.2.5, and unique nucleotide sequences were defined as clonotypes. MiTCR v1.1 was used to align the clonotypes against IMGT TRBV, TRBD and TRBJ reference segments. Analysis was restricted to V-J combinations with a frequency above 0.0001, which covered approximately 99% of repertoires. A TCS score was defined as the ratio between F50 (clonal expansion) and ExV (chaos), using BLOSUM62-based TCRdist between CDR3 peptides within each V-J. Welch's t-statistics and random forest reduced approximately 520 V-J features to about 13, which were used in a naive Bayes classifier (R e1071). TCRdb ran its own pipeline on the public reads, namely fastp trimming at Q25 and MiXCR clone calling, and kept in-frame beta chains. When rows share a CDR3 protein, they turn into one entry using the most common DNA and genes. The V and J calls, along with clone size, are taken from TCRdb and not from the paper's own processing. The sample has around 520,000 distinct CDR3 sequences on record, around 14% of them singletons. Jointly, the top ten make up less than 20% of the sample.

Stable Graves' hyperthyroidism was defined as no progression to ophthalmopathy during 18 months of follow-up. Hyperthyroidism patients were newly diagnosed, had a disease duration of under 2 months, and were aged 18 to 65 years. Exclusion was applied to patients with uncontrolled infections, other autoimmune diseases, pregnancy or lactation. Diagnoses were based on clinical symptoms, serum thyroxine and TRAb, thyroid ultrasound and orbital computed tomography. PBMCs were isolated from 10 ml of fresh peripheral blood by Ficoll-Paque density gradient centrifugation. Trizol reagent was used to extract total RNA, and RNA quality was then checked on an Agilent 2100 Bioanalyzer. In the germline V gene (reference sequence), CDR1 corresponds to GTSNPN and CDR2 to SVGIG. Measured from the cysteine to the phenylalanine, the CDR3 is 13 residues long. Kept here is only the CDR3 DNA, which spans 39 bases and is read in frame from base 1.

Recombination linked TRBV30 to TRBJ2-7; matching of 6 bases hints at TRBD1 as the D gene. The sequence was obtained from a woman younger than 30 with Graves' hyperthyroidism. The specimen was blood. The CDR3 region has the sequence CTWDTGRYIEQYF. DNA sequence: TGTACCTGGGACACCGGACGGTACATCGAGCAGTACTTC.